Listed below are T cell receptor beta chains from one sample, sequenced in a study of control samples from healthy donors and cancer patients. TCRdb's copy holds only in-frame clones and misses some; the assay was immunoSEQ multiplex PCR. The sample consists of about 140,000 clones, about 89% of them appearing once. The sequenced sample consisted of blood. The receptors were sampled from a man between 18 and 35 years old in good health. The CDR3 runs from the conserved cysteine through the conserved F or W. A D gene is named only where the DNA matches it firmly. Size is stated for part of the rows, as once, few or many counts, or as a class when the clone is expanded.

TRBJ2-5,TRBV5-4,14,NA,NA,TGTGCCAGCAGCCGCCGAGGGGGAGGGGAGACCCAGTACTTC,CASSRRGGGETQYF
TRBJ2-1,TRBV28,14,NA,NA,TGTGCCATCCGACAGACCAGCTCCTACAATGAGCAGTTCTTC,CAIRQTSSYNEQFF
TRBJ2-1,TRBV19,14,NA,TRBD2,TGTGCCAGTAGTAGGGCGGGGGGGCTGGATGAGCAGTTCTTC,CASSRAGGLDEQFF
TRBJ1-1,TRBV4-1,13,NA,NA,TGCGCCAGCAGCAGGGTGGGGGAGGCTGAAGCTTTCTTT,CASSRVGEAEAFF
TRBJ1-4,TRBV4-1,15,NA,NA,TGCGCCAGCAGCCAAGAAAGGGGAACTAATGAAAAACTGTTTTTT,CASSQERGTNEKLFF
TRBJ2-7,TRBV12-3/TRBV12-4,12,NA,NA,TGTGCCAGTACCAGGACCCGCAACGAGCAGTACTTC,CASTRTRNEQYF
TRBJ1-2,TRBV2,11,NA,NA,TGTGCCAGCAGCCTAATTGGTGGCTACACCTTC,CASSLIGGYTF
TRBJ1-1,TRBV11-2,13,once,NA,TGTGCCAGCAGTTATGGCGGGAGCACTGAAGCTTTCTTT,CASSYGGSTEAFF
TRBJ1-3,TRBV6-5,14,NA,NA,TGTGCCAGCAGTTTGGAGCCCTCTGGAAACACCATATATTTT,CASSLEPSGNTIYF
TRBJ2-1,TRBV7-3,20,once,NA,TGTGCCAGCAGCTTGCCCGGTGCACGCCATAAGGACCGCTCCTACAATGAGCAGTTCTTC,CASSLPGARHKDRSYNEQFF
TRBJ1-6,TRBV28,14,NA,NA,TGTGCCAGCAGTCCATCCGGGGCCCCTAACCCCCTCCACTTT,CASSPSGAPNPLHF
TRBJ2-5,TRBV7-9,14,NA,TRBD1,TGTGCCAGCAGCTTCCGGGACAGGCGGGAGACCCAGTACTTC,CASSFRDRRETQYF
TRBJ1-1,TRBV4-1,14,few,NA,TGCGCCAGCAGCCAAGAGCGGTCGAACACTGAAGCTTTCTTT,CASSQERSNTEAFF
TRBJ2-7,TRBV28,18,NA,NA,TGTGCCAGCAGTTTACCCCCTCTGACCGGACGGGGATCCTACGAGCAGTACTTC,CASSLPPLTGRGSYEQYF
TRBJ2-5,TRBV3-1/TRBV3-2,15,NA,TRBD2,TGTGCCAGCAGCCAAGGGAATTCAGGCCGGGGGGACCAGTACTTC,CASSQGNSGRGDQYF
TRBJ2-1,TRBV25-1,15,NA,TRBD2,TGTGCCAGCAGTCCCCCCTTAGCGGGGGACAATGAGCAGTTCTTC,CASSPPLAGDNEQFF
TRBJ2-5,TRBV3-1/TRBV3-2,16,NA,NA,TGTGCCAGCAGCCAAGGTCTAGCAATGGGACAAGAGACCCAGTACTTC,CASSQGLAMGQETQYF
TRBJ2-2,TRBV3-1/TRBV3-2,16,NA,NA,TGTGCCAGCAGCCAAGGGCCCCGGTGGAACACCGGGGAGCTGTTTTTT,CASSQGPRWNTGELFF
TRBJ2-6,TRBV7-3,15,NA,NA,TGTGCCAGCAGCTTAATCTCCCCTGGGGCCAACGTCCTGACTTTC,CASSLISPGANVLTF
TRBJ1-2,TRBV6-5,11,NA,NA,TGTGCCAGCAGTTCGGGGGACGGCTACACCTTC,CASSSGDGYTF
TRBJ2-7,TRBV18,14,NA,NA,TGTGCCAGCTCTCCAACACGGAGCTCCTACGAGCAGTACTTC,CASSPTRSSYEQYF
TRBJ2-4,TRBV20-1,11,NA,NA,TGCAGTGCTCGCGTGATCAACATTCAGTACTTC,CSARVINIQYF
TRBJ1-5,TRBV2,16,NA,TRBD1,TGTGCCAGCAGTGAAACCCCCAGGGGGTTAAGTCAGCCCCAGCATTTT,CASSETPRGLSQPQHF
TRBJ1-2,TRBV7-2,14,NA,NA,TGTGCCAGCAGCTTTTCGGACAGTAACTATGGCTACACCTTC,CASSFSDSNYGYTF
TRBJ2-7,TRBV13,14,once,NA,TGTGCCAGCAGCCTAGGAGGCGACTACTACGAGCAGTACTTC,CASSLGGDYYEQYF
TRBJ2-4,TRBV5-4,14,NA,NA,TGTGCCACCTCCGCAACTGCCAGCAGGGACATTCAGTACTTC,CATSATASRDIQYF
TRBJ2-2,TRBV3-1/TRBV3-2,14,few,TRBD2,TGTGCCAGCAGCCAAGTGGGGGGGTTCGGGGAGCTGTTTTTT,CASSQVGGFGELFF
TRBJ1-3,TRBV19,14,NA,NA,TGTGCTTCGACCGAGCGCGACTCTGGAAACACCATATATTTT,CASTERDSGNTIYF
TRBJ2-2,TRBV5-1,16,NA,NA,TGCGCCAGCAGCTTGGCTCGGACGTTGAACACCGGGGAGCTGTTTTTT,CASSLARTLNTGELFF
TRBJ1-4,TRBV4-3,15,NA,TRBD1,TGCGCCAGCAGCCGCTCACAGGGGCAGAATGAAAAACTGTTTTTT,CASSRSQGQNEKLFF
TRBJ1-1,TRBV29-1,16,NA,NA,TGCAGCGTCGGGCGCACTCCGGGACTCCTGAACGCTGAAGCTTTCTTT,CSVGRTPGLLNAEAFF
TRBJ2-3,TRBV7-2,18,NA,NA,TGTGCCAGCAGCTTAGACACGTTGGGGGGGGGCCTAACAGATACGCAGTATTTT,CASSLDTLGGGLTDTQYF
TRBJ1-2,TRBV6-5,16,once,NA,TGTGCCAGCAGTTCCTCCCCCCCGACGGGTAACTATGGCTACACCTTC,CASSSSPPTGNYGYTF
TRBJ2-2,TRBV6-5,16,NA,NA,TGTGCCAGCAGTTACTCAAGAGCCAGGACGCCCGGGGAGCTGTTTTTT,CASSYSRARTPGELFF
TRBJ1-1,TRBV9,13,NA,NA,TGTGCCAGCAGCGTAGTGGGCAGTTCTGAAGCTTTCTTT,CASSVVGSSEAFF
TRBJ1-1,TRBV5-1,14,NA,TRBD1,TGCGCCAGCAGCGGGACAGGGAGGAGCACTGAAGCTTTCTTT,CASSGTGRSTEAFF
TRBJ1-4,TRBV15,11,NA,NA,TGTGCCACCAGCAGAGGGGGGAAACTGTTTTTT,CATSRGGKLFF
TRBJ1-3,TRBV10-3,17,NA,NA,TGTGCCACCCGAGACCTAACAGGGAGTTACTCTGGAAACACCATATATTTT,CATRDLTGSYSGNTIYF
TRBJ2-1,TRBV4-2,15,NA,NA,TGTGCCAGCAGCCAAGCCTCTGGGGGCGTAAATGAGCAGTTCTTC,CASSQASGGVNEQFF
TRBJ1-4,TRBV6-5,14,once,NA,TGTGCCAGCAGTTACTCTGCCGGTAATGAAAAACTGTTTTTT,CASSYSAGNEKLFF
TRBJ2-1,TRBV7-3,14,once,TRBD1,TGTGCCAGCAGCCCCCCGGGACAGGGCCATGAGCAGTTCTTC,CASSPPGQGHEQFF